This TCR beta chain was profiled in a study of CD8 T cells in Susac syndrome. Background on the study: Patients with Susac syndrome, at blood draw, were therapy-naive, on corticosteroids, or on intravenous immunoglobulin alone.

Germline trimming cut 7 bases from V and 2 bases from J; bases unmatched to any gene: 8. The CDR3 contains 14 residues. Germline V gives CDR1 SQVTM, CDR2 ANQGSEA. Random hexamers were used to reverse transcribe an amount of roughly 0.45 to 1 ug RNA. One entry per CDR3 protein, called by TCRdb with MiXCR from the immunoSEQ multiplex PCR reads. The table includes about 140,000 distinct CDR3 sequences, more than 85% detected once. TEMRA cells were enriched by FACS, and CD4+ and CD8+ T cells were negatively isolated. The chain combines TRBV29-1 with TRBJ1-5, with 7 bases lining up with TRBD1. The TCR originated in a human donor with Susac syndrome. Sequencing was carried out using CD4+ T cells from PBMCs. The CDR3 sequence is CSGETGLGNQPQHF. CDR3 DNA sequence: TGCAGCGGGGAGACAGGGCTTGGCAATCAGCCCCAGCATTTT. Full variable domain (outside the CDR3, taken from reference TRBV29-1 and TRBJ1-5): SAVISQKPSRDICQRGTSLTIQCQVDSQVTMMFWYRQQPGQSLTLIATANQGSEATYESGFVIDKFPISRPNLTFSTLTVSNMSPEDSSIYLCSGETGLGNQPQHFGDGTRLSIL.